This TCR beta chain was profiled in a study of control samples from healthy donors and cancer patients. Only in-frame clones appear in the TCRdb table, and some are missing; sequencing was by immunoSEQ multiplex PCR. The sample consists of about 100,000 clones, about 90% of them appearing once. The CDR3 length is 10 residues. The V and J ends lost 9 bases and 1 base respectively, with 2 bases between them. The TCR comes from a woman between 45 and 65 years old in good health. The sample was blood. The rearrangement uses TRBV12-3 or TRBV12-4 and TRBJ2-3; D is unresolved. DNA of the CDR3: TGTGCCAGGGGCACAGATACGCAGTATTTT. It is translated as CARGTDTQYF.